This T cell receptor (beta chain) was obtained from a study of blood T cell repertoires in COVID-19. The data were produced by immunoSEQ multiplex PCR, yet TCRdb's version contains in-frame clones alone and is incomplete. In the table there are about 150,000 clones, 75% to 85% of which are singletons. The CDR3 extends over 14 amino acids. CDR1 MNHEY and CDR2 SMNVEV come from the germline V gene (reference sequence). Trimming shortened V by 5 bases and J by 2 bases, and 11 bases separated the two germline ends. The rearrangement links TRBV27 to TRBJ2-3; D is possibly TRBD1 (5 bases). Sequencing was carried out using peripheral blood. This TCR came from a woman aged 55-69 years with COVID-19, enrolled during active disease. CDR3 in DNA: TGTGCCAGCAGTCTCATCAGGGACACAGATACGCAGTATTTT. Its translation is CASSLIRDTDTQYF.